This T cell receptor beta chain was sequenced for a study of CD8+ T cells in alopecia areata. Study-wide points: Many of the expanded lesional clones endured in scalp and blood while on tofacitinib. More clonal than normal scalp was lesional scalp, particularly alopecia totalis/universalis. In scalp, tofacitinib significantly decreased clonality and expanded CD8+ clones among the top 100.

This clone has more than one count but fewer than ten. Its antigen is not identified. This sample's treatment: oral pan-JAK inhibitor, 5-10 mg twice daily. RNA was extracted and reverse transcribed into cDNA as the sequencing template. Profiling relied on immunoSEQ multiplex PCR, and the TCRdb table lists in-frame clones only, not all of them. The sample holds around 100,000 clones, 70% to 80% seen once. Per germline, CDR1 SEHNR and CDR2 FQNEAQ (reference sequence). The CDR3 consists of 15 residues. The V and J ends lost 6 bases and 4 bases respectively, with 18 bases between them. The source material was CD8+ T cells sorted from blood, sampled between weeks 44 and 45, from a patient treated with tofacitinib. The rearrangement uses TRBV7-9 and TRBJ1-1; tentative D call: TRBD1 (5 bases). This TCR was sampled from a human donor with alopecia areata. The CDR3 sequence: CASRPGRGEATEAFF. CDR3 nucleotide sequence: TGTGCCAGCAGGCCCGGGAGAGGGGAAGCCACTGAAGCTTTCTTT.